The text below deals with one TCR beta chain. Antigen: not known. The V gene lost 4 bases and the J gene lost 0 bases, with 13 bases spanning the gap. Germline V gene data show CDR1 as MNHEY and CDR2 as SMNVEV (reference sequence). The CDR3 spans 15 residues. Clones were read by immunoSEQ multiplex PCR, and TCRdb kept only the in-frame ones, dropping some. The sample includes roughly 88,000 clones, approximately 87% of them seen just once. This entry comes from a study of OX40 agonist ivuxolimab in advanced cancers. Study-level information: As their treatment, patients were administered ivuxolimab, an agonistic anti-OX40 (CD134) antibody. Study-level points and caveats: At 0.1 to 3.0 mg/kg, CD4+ and CD8+ blood T cells expanded clonally by week 6. What antigens the expanded peripheral T cells recognized was never established.

The genes are TRBV27 and TRBJ2-7; no reliable D call. The material was CD4+ or CD8+ T cells sorted from blood, obtained in a trial of the OX40 agonist ivuxolimab. This clonotype was obtained from an adult with an advanced solid tumor such as melanoma, head and neck, liver or kidney cancer. CDR3 protein: CASSSRAISSYEQYF. CDR3 DNA: TGTGCCAGCAGTTCCCGGGCCATCTCCTCCTACGAGCAGTACTTC.